The 31 T cell receptor beta chains in this list originate from one sample, sequenced in a study of vaccination and CD4 T cells after COVID-19. The assay that was used to sequence DNA from cultured CD4+ T cells was the Oncomine TCR Beta short-read assay. A single record per CDR3 protein comes from TCRdb applying MiXCR to the PCR reads. The sample contains about 20,000 distinct CDR3 sequences, 60% of which appear only once. Treatment noted: roughly 10-day PBMC culture with coronavirus spike peptide pools or control peptides (ViraFEST assay). Their antigens are not known. The sample in question was CD4+ T cells from blood, cultured in vitro, obtained after SARS-CoV-2 vaccination. The receptors were gathered from a human donor who had recovered from COVID-19.

This clonotype was detected once. This rearrangement joins TRBV27 to TRBJ2-5; 10 bases line up with TRBD1. This CDR3 comprises 16 residues. From germline, CDR1 is MNHEY and CDR2 SMNVEV (reference sequence). The ends lost 6 bases at V and 4 bases at J; junction bases unmatched: 11. The CDR3 region has the DNA TGTGCCAGCAGCCTAAGGACAGGGGGGCAGAGAGAGACCCAGTACTTC. Translation gives CASSLRTGGQRETQYF.

The sample holds a few counts of this clonotype. The rearrangement uses TRBV7-2 and TRBJ1-6; 7 bases match TRBD1. Germline CDR1 is SGHTA and CDR2 is FQGNSA. The CDR3 has 14 amino acids. J lost 11 bases, V lost 2 bases, and 6 bases had no gene match. The CDR3 spells CASSLRQGETPLHF. CDR3 bases: TGTGCCAGCAGCTTAAGACAGGGCGAGACACCCCTCCACTTT.

The chain has TRBV5-6 and TRBJ1-1, with a possible D match to TRBD1 (5 bases). The CDR3 is made up of 15 amino acids. CDR1 is SGHDT, CDR2 YYEEEE, per germline. Trimming took 5 bases from V and 5 from J, leaving 19 bases between them. The CDR3 DNA reads as TGTGCCAGCAGTTTTAGGCCCGGTGGGGGAACTGAAGCTTTCTTT. Amino acid sequence: CASSFRPGGGTEAFF.

Only a few counts were recorded for this clonotype. The chain carries TRBV2 and TRBJ1-5, with D perhaps matching TRBD1 (5 bases). The CDR3 length is 14 residues. Between the trimmed V and J ends, which lost 4 bases and 7 bases, there was a span of 14 bases. Germline V gives CDR1 SNHLY, CDR2 FYNNEI. CDR3 bases: TGTGCCAGCAGTGGGACGAACAGGCGCCAGCCCCAGCATTTT. Its protein is CASSGTNRRQPQHF.

This clonotype was observed a few times. V is TRBV10-3 and J is TRBJ2-7; 7 nucleotides match TRBD1. The junction had 8 bases not matched to a gene; V was cut back by 6 bases and J by 3 bases. Per the germline V gene, CDR1 is ENHRY and CDR2 is SYGVKD. This CDR3 is 14 amino acids long. The CDR3 protein is CAIRRGQEIYEQYF. The CDR3 coding sequence is TGTGCCATCAGAAGAGGACAGGAAATCTACGAGCAGTACTTC.

The V gene is TRBV30, the J gene TRBJ2-1; 7 bases map to TRBD1. Germline V CDR1 and CDR2: GTSNPN, SVGIG (reference sequence). The length of the CDR3 is 13 residues. V trimming: 2 bases; J trimming: 8 bases; junction bases outside the gene matches: 6. The CDR3 DNA reads as TGTGCCTGGAGTAGTGACAGGGTAGATGAGCAGTTCTTC. Its protein is CAWSSDRVDEQFF.

This clonotype was detected only a few times. This chain links TRBV20-1 with TRBJ2-2, with 9 nucleotides matching TRBD2. Losses at the gene ends were 0 bases for V and 6 bases for J; bases not matched to a gene: 20. Germline V gene data show CDR1 as DFQATT and CDR2 as SNEGSKA (reference sequence). The CDR3 is 20 amino acids. CDR3 loop: CSARDRKREAPRGRAGELFF. CDR3 nucleotide sequence: TGCAGTGCTAGAGATCGGAAGCGGGAGGCCCCGAGGGGGAGGGCCGGGGAGCTGTTTTTT.

On this clonotype: One end of the junction does not line up with germline, which may come from a read error. The chain carries TRBV27 and TRBJ1-6, with TRBD1 matching 10 bases. This CDR3 comprises 16 residues. Germline CDR1 and CDR2: MNHEY and SMNVEV (reference sequence). CDR3 loop: CASSISSDRGQSPLHF. The CDR3 nucleotides are TGTGCCAGCAGTATATCGAGCGACAGGGGGCAATCACCCCTCCACTTT.

The chain has TRBV6-1 and TRBJ1-6, with D unresolved. CDR1 is MNHNS and CDR2 is SASEGT in the germline V gene. The ends were cut back, 2 bases at V and 7 bases at J, with 9 bases in the middle. CDR3 length equals 14 residues. CDR3 region: CASSEKGGNSPLHF. CDR3 nucleotides: TGTGCCAGCAGTGAAAAGGGCGGGAATTCACCCCTCCACTTT.

A word on this clonotype: This CDR3 fails to terminate in the conserved phenylalanine or tryptophan, so it likely reflects a read error. The chain recombines TRBV6-1 with TRBJ1-5; possibly TRBD1 for D (6 bases). V dropped 7 bases and J dropped 4 bases, with 14 bases sitting between them. Germline V CDR1 and CDR2: MNHNS, SASEGT. The CDR3 covers 14 residues. The CDR3 is CASKKQGLNQPQHL. CDR3 in DNA: TGTGCCAGCAAAAAACAGGGACTTAATCAGCCCCAGCATCTT.

The CDR3 is CASSSTDRGGYEQYF. The CDR3 nucleotides are TGTGCCAGCAGTTCCACGGACAGGGGGGGCTACGAGCAGTACTTC. The chain joins TRBV6-5 to TRBJ2-7, with 10 bases fitting TRBD1. Germline values: CDR1 MNHEY, CDR2 SVGAGI. J gave up 3 bases and V 4 bases, and 6 bases lay outside the gene matches. CDR3 size: 15 residues.

V usage is TRBV6-1 and J usage is TRBJ1-2, with a weak D call TRBD1 (6 bases). The germline gives CDR1 MNHNS, CDR2 SASEGT. This CDR3 has 15 amino acids. V dropped 6 bases and J dropped 4 bases, with 18 bases sitting between them. The CDR3 nucleotides are TGTGCCAGCAGGGAGATTCAGGGGTTCGGCTATGGCTACACCTTC. Translating gives CASREIQGFGYGYTF.

Remarks on this clonotype: The junction does not match germline at one end; this may be a read error. The chain has TRBV10-2 and TRBJ1-5, with 7 bases lining up with TRBD1. Germline lookup yields CDR1 WSHSY and CDR2 SAAADI. The CDR3 is 15 amino acids. DNA for the CDR3: TGCACCAGCAGTGAGTCATCGAACAGGGGTCAGCCCCAGCATTTT. This sequence encodes CTSSESSNRGQPQHF.

The chain employs TRBV29-1 and TRBJ2-2; D tentatively fits TRBD1 or TRBD2 (7 bases each). Germline values: CDR1 SQVTM, CDR2 ANQGSEA. CDR3 length: 13 amino acids. Trimming left V 8 bases short and J 5 bases short, with 15 bases between. The CDR3 DNA reads TGCAGCATGAACAGGGGAGGGACCGGGGAGCTGTTTTTT. This translates into CSMNRGGTGELFF.

The gene calls are TRBV20-1 and TRBJ2-5, with D hard to call. CDR1 is DFQATT, CDR2 SNEGSKA, per germline (reference sequence). This CDR3 region has 11 residues. V was shortened by 3 bases and J by 5 bases, with 7 bases between the two germline ends. In DNA form, the CDR3 reads TGCAGTGCTAGGGTAGGGGAGACCCAGTACTTC. It codes for CSARVGETQYF.

The chain employs TRBV7-8 and TRBJ1-1; D is unresolved. The V and J ends lost 1 base and 6 bases respectively, with 9 bases between them. The V gene's germline CDR1 is SGHVS and CDR2 FQNEAQ. This CDR3 is 13 amino acids long. The CDR3 spells CASSLVAGSEAFF. The DNA for the CDR3 is TGTGCCAGCAGCTTAGTGGCGGGTTCTGAAGCTTTCTTT.

This chain connects TRBV5-6 to TRBJ1-6, with no clear D. Germline CDR1 and CDR2: SGHDT and YYEEEE. The CDR3 has 15 amino acids. V was shortened by 2 bases and J by 10 bases, with 16 bases between the two germline ends. CDR3 coding DNA: TGTGCCAGCAGCTTTACCCCGTGGGCCGAATCACCCCTCCACTTT. Translated, it gives CASSFTPWAESPLHF.

The chain employs TRBV28 and TRBJ1-1; the match to TRBD1 covers 11 bases. CDR1 is MDHEN, CDR2 SYDVKM, per germline. The CDR3 extends over 14 amino acids. V gave up 6 bases and J gave up 11 bases; unmatched junction bases: 11. The chain's CDR3 is CASSGTGGSSRAFF. CDR3 in DNA: TGTGCCAGCAGCGGGACAGGGGGTTCCTCTCGGGCTTTCTTT.

CDR3 bases: TGTGCCAGCAGCCTTGGACAGGCCACTGAAGCTTTCTTT. Residues: CASSLGQATEAFF. The rearrangement joins TRBV7-2 to TRBJ1-1; 7 bases match TRBD1. Germline V gene lookup returns CDR1 SGHTA and CDR2 FQGNSA. The CDR3 totals 13 residues. The junction had 4 bases not matched to a gene; V was cut back by 5 bases and J by 4 bases.

This sequence joins TRBV5-4 and TRBJ1-5, with D unclear. CDR1 and CDR2 from the germline V gene are SGHNT and YYREEE (reference sequence). The CDR3 contains 14 residues. V was cut by 4 bases and J by 0 bases, with 8 bases left in between. As DNA, the CDR3 is TGTGCCAGCAGCCTGGACGGTAGCAATCAGCCCCAGCATTTT. Its translation is CASSLDGSNQPQHF.

The rearrangement uses TRBV20-1 and TRBJ2-5; 11 bases match TRBD1. The junction had 4 bases not matched to a gene; V was cut back by 3 bases and J by 4 bases. Germline V gene lookup returns CDR1 DFQATT and CDR2 SNEGSKA (reference sequence). The CDR3 spans 14 residues. CDR3 sequence (DNA): TGCAGTGCTAGGGGACAGGGGGACGTAGAGACCCAGTACTTC. This sequence encodes CSARGQGDVETQYF.

The chain links TRBV20-1 to TRBJ1-6, with D perhaps matching TRBD1 (5 bases). The CDR3 has 14 amino acids. Per the germline V gene, CDR1 is DFQATT and CDR2 is SNEGSKA (reference sequence). Trimming shortened V by 0 bases and J by 10 bases, and 13 bases separated the two germline ends. The CDR3 loop is CSARDPGAGSPLHF. The DNA for the CDR3 is TGCAGTGCTAGAGATCCCGGGGCTGGGTCACCCCTCCACTTT.

The V call is TRBV2, the J call TRBJ1-2; a weak D match, TRBD1 (6 bases). Germline CDR1 reads SNHLY; CDR2 reads FYNNEI. The CDR3 length is 13 residues. Trimming took 6 bases from V and 7 from J, leaving 15 bases between them. CDR3 in amino acids: CASSSRAGVGYTF. CDR3 bases: TGTGCCAGCAGCTCCCGGGCAGGGGTTGGCTACACCTTC.

This rearrangement joins TRBV7-9 to TRBJ2-1; D call uncertain. CDR3 length: 12 amino acids. V lost 3 bases and J lost 4, with 4 bases in between. Germline values: CDR1 SEHNR, CDR2 FQNEAQ (reference sequence). The CDR3 region has the DNA TGTGCCAGCAGCTTCCAGTACAATGAGCAGTTCTTC. As protein: CASSFQYNEQFF. Full variable domain (outside the CDR3, taken from reference TRBV7-9 and TRBJ2-1): DTGVSQNPRHKITKRGQNVTFRCDPISEHNRLYWYRQTLGQGPEFLTYFQNEAQLEKSRLLSDRFSAERPKGSFSTLEIQRTEQGDSAMYLCASSFQYNEQFFGPGTRLTVL.

This chain links TRBV20-1 with TRBJ2-1; D remains unclear. The CDR3 spans 13 residues. Germline loops: CDR1 DFQATT, CDR2 SNEGSKA (reference sequence). Trimming stripped 5 bases from V and 5 bases from J, with 13 bases between. The CDR3 nucleotides read TGCAGTGCTTTCTCCCCAGCTGACAATGAGCAGTTCTTC. It specifies CSAFSPADNEQFF.

CDR3 in DNA: TGTGCCAGCAGCCCGGGAGGGGCGGGCTTCACCGGGGAGCTGTTTTTT. It codes for CASSPGGAGFTGELFF. The V gene is TRBV28, the J gene TRBJ2-2, with 8 bases aligning to TRBD2. Trimming took 6 bases from V and 4 from J; bases not matched to a gene: 10. Germline loops: CDR1 MDHEN, CDR2 SYDVKM. This CDR3 is built from 16 residues.

This clonotype is a singleton in its sample. V usage is TRBV2 and J usage is TRBJ2-7, with 8 bases that match TRBD1. J lost 5 bases, V lost 9 bases, and 9 bases had no gene match. This CDR3 comprises 13 residues. The germline gives CDR1 SNHLY, CDR2 FYNNEI. In nucleotides, the CDR3 is TGTGCCAGTAGTCGCGGACAGGGTAACGAGCAGTACTTC. Protein sequence: CASSRGQGNEQYF.

The CDR3 is CATSRDPTGTYEQYF. In nucleotides, the CDR3 is TGTGCCACCAGCAGAGATCCCACAGGCACCTACGAGCAGTACTTC. The V call is TRBV15, the J call TRBJ2-7, with TRBD1 as a possible D gene (5 bases). There are 15 residues in the CDR3. Germline V CDR1 and CDR2: LNHNV, YYDKDF (reference sequence). V lost 0 bases and J lost 2, with 11 bases in between. Based on the CDR3 plus reference TRBV15 and TRBJ2-7, the full variable domain is DAMVIQNPRYQVTQFGKPVTLSCSQTLNHNVMYWYQQKSSQAPKLLFHYYDKDFNNEADTPDNFQSRRPNTSFCFLDIRSPGLGDTAMYLCATSRDPTGTYEQYFGPGTRLTVT.

The chain combines TRBV6-2 or TRBV6-3 with TRBJ1-5, with 7 bases lining up with TRBD1. V lost 4 bases to trimming and J lost 0 bases; unmatched junction nucleotides: 6. Germline CDR1 and CDR2: MNHEY and SVGEGT. This CDR3 has 16 residues. Here the CDR3 reads CASSFGTANSNQPQHF. Written as DNA, the CDR3 is TGTGCCAGCAGTTTCGGGACAGCTAATAGCAATCAGCCCCAGCATTTT.

This chain joins TRBV6-2 or TRBV6-3 and TRBJ2-7, with D perhaps assigned TRBD1 or TRBD2 (5 bases each). The CDR3 extends over 16 amino acids. Germline CDR1 reads MNHEY; CDR2 reads SVGEGT. V was pared by 5 bases and J by 1 base, with 18 bases between. DNA for the CDR3: TGTGCCAGCAGTACCACACCGGGACGCCTTTCCTACGAGCAGTACTTC. This sequence encodes CASSTTPGRLSYEQYF.

This clonotype was seen a few times. The rearrangement uses TRBV6-1 and TRBJ1-3, with D possibly being TRBD1 (6 bases). This CDR3 is 13 amino acids long. V lost 7 bases to trimming and J lost 9 bases, with 16 bases between them. Germline V gene data show CDR1 as MNHNS and CDR2 as SASEGT. The CDR3 reads CASTTGYQSTIYF. As DNA, the CDR3 is TGTGCCAGCACCACAGGGTATCAAAGCACCATATATTTT.